These 28 T cell receptor beta chains share one sample of origin, sequenced in a study of control samples from healthy donors and cancer patients. Sequenced by immunoSEQ multiplex PCR; TCRdb stores in-frame clones only, minus some. Of 75,000 to 90,000 clones detected, around 86% appear once; the ten largest clones hold 20% to 25%. Sequenced: blood. The receptors here all came from a man aged 30 to 45 in good health.

The chain links TRBV4-1 to TRBJ2-5, with D possibly being TRBD1 or TRBD2 (7 bases each). Germline CDR1 and CDR2: MGHRA and YSYEKL. The ends were cut back, 1 base at V and 4 bases at J, with 19 bases in the middle. The CDR3 loop spans 17 amino acids. CDR3 in amino acids: CASSQVGPGGAPETQYF. The CDR3 DNA is TGCGCCAGCAGCCAAGTTGGCCCAGGGGGGGCCCCAGAGACCCAGTACTTC.

This rearrangement joins TRBV24-1 to TRBJ2-3; 7 positions match TRBD2. Per germline, CDR1 KGHDR and CDR2 SFDVKD. CDR3 length: 12 residues. V lost 5 bases, J lost 11 bases, and 6 bases stayed unmatched. In DNA, the CDR3 is TGTGCCACCAGTGTTTGGGGGAGGGGGCAGTATTTT. Its translation: CATSVWGRGQYF.

This sequence joins TRBV2 and TRBJ2-2; D possibly corresponds to TRBD1 (5 bases). Between the trimmed V and J ends, which lost 3 bases and 1 base, there was a span of 18 bases. The CDR3 totals 18 residues. Germline assignment: CDR1 SNHLY and CDR2 FYNNEI. In DNA form, the CDR3 reads TGTGCCAGCAGTGACGAAGTGGCTCGCAGGGTGAACACCGGGGAGCTGTTTTTT. It codes for CASSDEVARRVNTGELFF.

The chain couples TRBV9 to TRBJ1-1; D ambiguous. Germline V gene lookup returns CDR1 SGDLS and CDR2 YYNGEE. Trimming shortened V by 0 bases and J by 5 bases, and 8 bases separated the two germline ends. This CDR3 is built from 13 residues. The CDR3, as DNA: TGTGCCAGCAGCGTAGACGACCGAACTGAAGCTTTCTTT. Translated, it gives CASSVDDRTEAFF. The entire variable domain, with the rest obtained from reference TRBV9 and TRBJ1-1, is as follows: DSGVTQTPKHLITATGQRVTLRCSPRSGDLSVYWYQQSLDQGLQFLIQYYNGEERAKGNILERFSAQQFPDLHSELNLSSLELGDSALYFCASSVDDRTEAFFGQGTRLTVV.

The J gene is TRBJ2-1, the V gene TRBV3-1 (or the pseudogene TRBV3-2); D unresolved. The germline V gene has CDR1 LGHDT and CDR2 YNNKEL (reference sequence). V shed 8 bases and J shed 7 bases, with 9 bases lying between them. The CDR3 spans 11 residues. This CDR3 reads CASATRNEQFF. CDR3 coding DNA: TGTGCCAGCGCCACTCGTAATGAGCAGTTCTTC.

With respect to this clone: Other DNA sequences in this specimen translate into the identical CDR3. The J gene is TRBJ1-1, the V gene TRBV3-1 (or the pseudogene TRBV3-2); D possibly corresponds to TRBD1 (5 bases). CDR3 length: 14 residues. Germline CDR1 is LGHDT and CDR2 is YNNKEL (reference sequence). V was cut by 1 base and J by 4 bases, with 10 bases left in between. The CDR3 sequence: CASSQGFRGTEAFF. The CDR3 DNA follows: TGTGCCAGCAGCCAAGGATTTAGGGGCACTGAAGCTTTCTTT.

The J gene is TRBJ2-5, the V gene TRBV7-7; 10 bases are shared with TRBD1. With V trimmed by 4 bases and J by 4 bases, 3 bases remained unmatched. The CDR3 covers 14 residues. CDR1 and CDR2 from the germline V gene are SSHAT and FNYEAQ (reference sequence). The CDR3 protein is CASSSGTGVETQYF. CDR3 coding DNA: TGTGCCAGCAGCTCCGGGACAGGGGTAGAGACCCAGTACTTC.

The chain links TRBV7-2 to TRBJ1-2, with D unresolved. CDR1 and CDR2 (germline): SGHTA, FQGNSA. The CDR3 contains 12 residues. V gave up 1 base and J gave up 4 bases, with 4 bases separating them. In DNA form, the CDR3 reads TGTGCCAGCAGCTTAGACAGCTATGGCTACACCTTC. Amino acid sequence: CASSLDSYGYTF.

This chain uses TRBV5-1 with TRBJ2-3; the D gene is possibly TRBD2 (7 bases). CDR3 size: 16 residues. The V and J ends lost 0 bases and 6 bases respectively, with 17 bases between them. The germline V gene has CDR1 SGHRS and CDR2 YFSETQ. The CDR3 sequence is CASSLAGRGPADTQYF. For the CDR3, the DNA is TGCGCCAGCAGCTTGGCCGGGCGGGGGCCAGCGGATACGCAGTATTTT.

The chain uses TRBV4-1 and TRBJ2-1, with D uncertain. This CDR3 contains 14 residues. Trimming took off 1 base at V and 6 bases at J, with 10 bases between the two ends. Per the germline V gene, CDR1 is MGHRA and CDR2 is YSYEKL. The chain's CDR3 is CASSQVNALNEQFF. The CDR3 coding sequence is TGCGCCAGCAGCCAAGTCAACGCCCTCAATGAGCAGTTCTTC.

CDR3 DNA sequence: TGTGCCAGCAGTTTGCCTCAGGGGGGCGGTTACACCTTC. Its protein is CASSLPQGGGYTF. V gene TRBV6-5 combines with J gene TRBJ1-2, with 7 bases fitting TRBD1. This CDR3 region has 13 residues. V shed 4 bases and J 11 bases; nucleotides not matched to a gene: 10. Germline values: CDR1 MNHEY, CDR2 SVGAGI.

The CDR3 region has the DNA TGCGCCAGCAGCCTTTCCCCGGGACAGGGGACTGAAGCTTTCTTT. It translates to CASSLSPGQGTEAFF. The chain links TRBV5-1 to TRBJ1-1, with 10 bases identical to TRBD1. Germline V gene sequence: CDR1 SGHRS, CDR2 YFSETQ. The CDR3 runs 15 residues. The junction had 8 bases not matched to a gene; V was cut back by 4 bases and J by 5 bases.

J is TRBJ1-2 and V is TRBV30; no clear D gene. CDR3 length equals 12 residues. Trimming pared 2 bases from V and 4 bases from J, leaving 8 bases between. Germline CDR1 reads GTSNPN; CDR2 reads SVGIG (reference sequence). The CDR3 DNA follows: TGTGCCTGGAGTCTCACCTTCTATGGCTACACCTTC. The encoded protein is CAWSLTFYGYTF.

J is TRBJ1-5 and V is TRBV30; D possibly corresponds to TRBD1 (5 bases). CDR1 is GTSNPN, CDR2 SVGIG, per germline (reference sequence). V was cut by 2 bases and J by 3 bases, with 11 bases left in between. This CDR3 has 14 amino acids. DNA for the CDR3: TGTGCCTGGAGTAGGGGCAGCGCCAATCAGCCCCAGCATTTT. It yields the protein CAWSRGSANQPQHF.

This chain uses TRBV11-2 with TRBJ2-4, with D possibly matching TRBD1 (7 bases). Germline V CDR1 and CDR2: SGHAT, FQNNGV. V shed 5 bases and J shed 3 bases, with 17 bases lying between them. The CDR3 spans 16 residues. The CDR3 DNA sequence: TGTGCCAGCAGCATCCCAGGGGGACTTGGCAAAAACATTCAGTACTTC. Residues: CASSIPGGLGKNIQYF. The full variable domain, in which reference TRBV11-2 and TRBJ2-4 provide the parts outside the CDR3, is EAGVAQSPRYKIIEKRQSVAFWCNPISGHATLYWYQQILGQGPKLLIQFQNNGVVDDSQLPKDRFSAERLKGVDSTLKIQPAKLEDSAVYLCASSIPGGLGKNIQYFGAGTRLSVL.

The chain uses TRBV21-1 and TRBJ2-5; TRBD2, the D gene given by the table, was not confirmed from the DNA. TRBV21-1 is marked as a pseudogene. The CDR3 covers 16 residues. Written as DNA, the CDR3 is TGTGCCAGCAGCAAACCCGGGTTAACGCGCCGAAAGACCCAGTACTTC. Residues: CASSKPGLTRRKTQYF.

The chain is built from TRBV7-9 and TRBJ2-2, with D possibly TRBD2 on 6 matching bases. V was pared by 3 bases and J by 0 bases, with 8 bases between. CDR1 and CDR2 (germline): SEHNR, FQNEAQ (reference sequence). The CDR3 extends over 15 amino acids. The chain's CDR3 is CASSLGLTNTGELFF. In DNA, the CDR3 is TGTGCCAGCAGCTTGGGACTCACGAACACCGGGGAGCTGTTTTTT.

The V and J genes are TRBV6-5 and TRBJ1-1; D unclear. Trimming stripped 7 bases from V and 2 bases from J, with 11 bases between. This CDR3 has 13 residues. CDR1 is MNHEY, CDR2 SVGAGI, per germline. The CDR3 reads CASTRGVNTEAFF. In DNA form, the CDR3 reads TGTGCCAGCACTCGCGGGGTAAACACTGAAGCTTTCTTT.

This chain connects TRBV12-5 to TRBJ1-3; no firm D call. The CDR3 has 14 residues. Germline V gene sequence: CDR1 LGHNT, CDR2 FRNRAP. V lost 6 bases, J lost 4 bases, and 13 bases lay in between. The CDR3 DNA sequence: TGTGCTAGTGGCGCAGGCTTTTCAGGAAACACCATATATTTT. Translating gives CASGAGFSGNTIYF.

This clone appeared once. The chain links TRBV7-9 to TRBJ2-1; possibly TRBD1 for D (5 bases). Germline V gene data show CDR1 as SEHNR and CDR2 as FQNEAQ (reference sequence). This CDR3 is built from 16 residues. V lost 0 bases, J lost 5 bases, and 14 bases lay in between. CDR3 loop: CASSLALMGLDNEQFF. In DNA form, the CDR3 reads TGTGCCAGCAGCTTAGCGCTGATGGGGCTCGACAATGAGCAGTTCTTC.

V usage is TRBV6-5 and J usage is TRBJ2-3; D gene unclear. The CDR3 sequence is 13 residues long. The V and J ends lost 7 bases and 2 bases respectively, with 10 bases between them. Germline loops: CDR1 MNHEY, CDR2 SVGAGI. CDR3 loop: CASMNTFTDTQYF. Here the CDR3 DNA reads TGTGCCAGCATGAACACCTTCACAGATACGCAGTATTTT.

The V gene is TRBV6-5, the J gene TRBJ2-5; 8 nucleotides line up with TRBD1. The CDR3 has 14 residues. V trimming: 6 bases; J trimming: 5 bases; junction bases outside the gene matches: 8. Germline V gene lookup returns CDR1 MNHEY and CDR2 SVGAGI. CDR3 DNA: TGTGCCAGCAGAGCACAGGGGGTGTTGGAGACCCAGTACTTC. Protein product: CASRAQGVLETQYF.

This sequence joins TRBV24-1 and TRBJ2-2; 10 bases are shared with TRBD1. Germline CDR1 and CDR2: KGHDR and SFDVKD. V was clipped by 9 bases and J by 3 bases; unmatched bases: 3. The CDR3 has 14 residues. The CDR3 spells CATRGTGDTGELFF. DNA for the CDR3: TGTGCCACCCGCGGGACAGGGGACACCGGGGAGCTGTTTTTT.

V is TRBV5-4 and J is TRBJ2-3, with no clear D. V dropped 3 bases and J dropped 3 bases, with 11 bases sitting between them. Germline V lookup: CDR1 SGHNT, CDR2 YYREEE (reference sequence). The CDR3 consists of 14 residues. The CDR3 protein is CASSSKTGTDTQYF. The CDR3 nucleotides are TGTGCCAGCAGCTCCAAGACTGGAACAGATACGCAGTATTTT.

The genes are TRBV6-5 and TRBJ2-2; 10 positions match TRBD2. Losses at the gene ends were 6 bases for V and 5 bases for J; bases not matched to a gene: 6. The CDR3 sequence is 15 residues long. From germline, CDR1 is MNHEY and CDR2 SVGAGI. The CDR3 loop reads CASRRRTSGTGELFF. In nucleotides, the CDR3 is TGTGCCAGCAGACGACGGACTAGCGGTACCGGGGAGCTGTTTTTT.

This chain uses TRBV7-8 with TRBJ1-5; D is unresolved. V lost 3 bases, J lost 1 base, and 10 bases lay in between. CDR3 length: 15 amino acids. In germline, CDR1 is SGHVS, CDR2 FQNEAQ. The CDR3 region has the DNA TGTGCCAGCAGCTTGCTAGGGAACAGCAATCAGCCCCAGCATTTT. Its protein product is CASSLLGNSNQPQHF.

The chain has TRBV30 and TRBJ1-5; tentatively, D is TRBD1 (5 bases). Trimming removed 0 bases from V and 1 base from J, with 13 bases in between. This CDR3 region has 16 residues. CDR1 is GTSNPN, CDR2 SVGIG, per germline (reference sequence). The CDR3 loop reads CAWSVRQGVSNQPQHF. Written as DNA, the CDR3 is TGTGCCTGGAGTGTACGGCAGGGAGTGAGCAATCAGCCCCAGCATTTT.

CDR3 region: CASSLQSGGSYEQYV. CDR3 bases: TGTGCCAGCAGCTTACAATCCGGGGGCTCCTACGAGCAGTACGTC. The V call is TRBV7-2, the J call TRBJ2-7; TRBD2 is a possible D gene (6 bases). Per germline, CDR1 SGHTA and CDR2 FQGNSA. Trimming stripped 2 bases from V and 0 bases from J, with 11 bases between. This CDR3 spans 15 amino acids.